This T cell receptor (beta chain) was sequenced during a study of blood T cell repertoires in COVID-19 (dated by TCRdb to the early 2020s). As for the study more broadly: Samples covering the acute and convalescent phases of COVID-19 were provided by collaborators in the United States, Italy and Spain. The repertoires were made available in a free public database intended to serve as a resource for research on the immune response to SARS-CoV-2. The sample metadata nearly always contained a de-identified subject ID, COVID-19 status, age in years and sex. The samples were drawn from two sources: the first 160 participants of the ongoing ImmuneRACE study, and fewer than 1,500 subjects contributed by 6 global collaborators. Where HLA class I and class II types were available, the types were taken from metadata supplied by the sample provider, not from assay-based typing. The material from the prospective study consisted of cDNA or gDNA derived from T cells, B-cell-depleted T cells, or PBMCs. The dataset comprised deeply sampled blood TCRbeta repertoires from subjects exposed to, actively infected with, or recovered from COVID-19.

The germline V gene provides CDR1 ENHRY and CDR2 SYGVKD. V is reduced by 0 bases and J by 1 base, leaving a spacing of 16 bases between them. The CDR3 starts with the cysteine, ends with the phenylalanine, and has 19 residues. Solely the CDR3 DNA is kept, with 57 bases framed from the first base. In Seattle, one collaborating source enrolled patients while the infection was active and tracked those patients longitudinally over the course of disease. Whole blood was collected in K2EDTA tubes by collaborating institutions according to the institutions' own protocols. Collaborator samples were shipped for TCRbeta analysis as frozen whole blood, isolated PBMCs, or DNA extracted from either sample type. A note on this clone: The target of this receptor is not known. Qualities for individual bases were not recorded, and no much larger clone is one base off.

TCRbeta CDR3 regions were amplified from genomic DNA by means of the immunoSEQ Assay, a bias-controlled multiplex PCR. The source study handled its data this way. The number of nucleated cells in each sample was estimated from the amplification of reference gene primers within the assay. To quantify the absolute abundance of each unique TCRbeta CDR3 rearrangement, sequence reads were collapsed and filtered. Productive Simpson clonality was computed per sample as the square root of Simpson's diversity index over productive rearrangements. Drawn from immuneACCESS, this table holds only the in-frame rearrangements with V and J called that TCRdb kept. Clones are partly lost; checked studies trace under half to an unresolved V gene and leave the rest unexplained. D and trimming were read from the DNA, whereas the V and J calls and clone size are those reported in that table. The sample data list approximately 270,000 clones, and approximately 89% of these were observed just once. The ten largest account for approximately 6% of the sample.

What the authors observed across the whole study: The amount of clinical and demographic metadata varied by source and participant and was provided uncurated.

The sequenced sample was peripheral blood. The chain joins TRBV10-3 to TRBJ2-6, and possibly TRBD2, on 6 matching bases. This sequence originates from a woman aged 25 to 45 with COVID-19, enrolled during active disease. The DNA sequence is TGTGCCATCAGTGAGTCCGGGGGTGGAGGGGCTTCTGGGGCCAACGTCCTGACTTTC. It encodes CAISESGGGGASGANVLTF.